The next 7 T cell receptor beta chains were all read from a single sample in a study of T cells in Graves' hyperthyroidism and ophthalmopathy. It was RNA transcripts that yielded the amplified TCR beta CDR3 regions. The HTBI primer set drove a first-round RT-PCR of the TCR CDR3. TCRdb fed the multiplex PCR reads into MiXCR, producing one record per CDR3 protein. Among fewer than 650,000 distinct CDR3 sequences listed, around 13% were seen once. Sequenced input: blood. These receptor sequences come from a woman in her thirties or forties with Graves' hyperthyroidism.

The gene calls are TRBV12-3 or TRBV12-4 and TRBJ2-1; D gene uncertain. With 2 bases removed from V and 0 bases from J, the gap between germline ends came to 14 bases. This CDR3 is 17 amino acids long. CDR3: CASSLNGSPYSYNEQFF. CDR3 DNA: TGTGCCAGCAGTTTAAACGGGTCCCCTTACTCCTACAATGAGCAGTTCTTC.

This clonotype was counted a few times. V and J are TRBV7-9 and TRBJ2-1; 11 bases fit TRBD2. V gave up 5 bases and J gave up 5 bases; unmatched junction bases: 8. From germline, CDR1 is SEHNR and CDR2 FQNEAQ (reference sequence). The CDR3 totals 16 residues. Here the CDR3 DNA reads TGTGCCAGCAGCCCCCCGACTAGCGGGGCGAACAATGAGCAGTTCTTC. This codes for CASSPPTSGANNEQFF.

The chain combines TRBV28 with TRBJ1-5; TRBD1 matches 12 bases. V shed 5 bases, J shed 7 bases, and the junction held 15 bases outside the gene matches. The CDR3 totals 18 residues. Germline loops: CDR1 MDHEN, CDR2 SYDVKM. DNA of the CDR3: TGTGCCAGCAGTCCCCCACATTGGGGGACAGGGGGCGGACAGCCCCAGCATTTT. Amino acid sequence: CASSPPHWGTGGGQPQHF.

The sample holds many counts of this clonotype. The chain links TRBV28 to TRBJ1-2; D gene ambiguous. The germline CDR1 and CDR2 sequences are MDHEN and SYDVKM. V was cut by 3 bases and J by 3 bases, with 17 bases left in between. The CDR3 has 16 residues. The CDR3 loop reads CASSFFHAGSYYGYTF. The CDR3 coding sequence is TGTGCCAGCAGTTTCTTCCACGCCGGTTCGTACTATGGCTACACCTTC.

In its sample, this clonotype was seen many times. The rearrangement links TRBV7-9 to TRBJ2-5; 7 nucleotides line up with TRBD2. Germline CDR1 reads SEHNR; CDR2 reads FQNEAQ (reference sequence). This CDR3 is 15 amino acids long. The J segment lost 5 bases and the V segment lost 1 base, leaving 7 bases of the junction unmatched. CDR3 sequence: CASSLDLREYETQYF. DNA of the CDR3: TGTGCCAGCAGCTTAGACTTGCGGGAGTATGAGACCCAGTACTTC.

At least ten counts were recorded for this clonotype. DNA for the CDR3: TGTGCCAGCACGTTACCGAACACTGAAGCTTTCTTT. This codes for CASTLPNTEAFF. This chain links TRBV2 with TRBJ1-1, with D unresolved. CDR1 and CDR2 (germline): SNHLY, FYNNEI. This CDR3 spans 12 amino acids. V lost 7 bases, J lost 1 base, and 7 bases lay in between.

At least ten counts were recorded for this clonotype. V gene TRBV10-3 combines with J gene TRBJ2-5; D unresolved. The CDR3 totals 11 residues. V lost 3 bases, J lost 5 bases, and 4 bases lay in between. CDR1 ENHRY and CDR2 SYGVKD come from the germline V gene. CDR3 residues: CAISEQETQYF. CDR3 sequence (DNA): TGTGCCATCAGTGAACAGGAGACCCAGTACTTC.